A selection of T cell receptor beta chains follows, all from one sample in a study of blood T cells in healthy people across ages. TCRdb re-analysed the 5' RACE reads in MiXCR, keeping a single row per CDR3 protein. The sample has 870,000 or so distinct CDR3 sequences, 29% seen once. Sample: blood. Source of these receptors: a woman older than 75 in good health. Each CDR3 is given with its conserved first and last residue. The D gene is left open where the match is weak. Only some rows state a clone size, as once, few, many or a class for expanded clones.

d_gene	abundance	v_gene	j_gene	CDR3aa	CDR3nt
TRBD1	few	TRBV7-8	TRBJ1-1	CASSPLIGTGETEAFF	TGTGCCAGCAGCCCCCTGATAGGGACAGGGGAAACTGAAGCTTTCTTT
TRBD2	-	TRBV7-8	TRBJ2-5	CASSPKPAGGRETQYF	TGTGCCAGCAGCCCCAAGCCGGCGGGGGGGCGGGAGACCCAGTACTTC
TRBD1	many	TRBV6-1	TRBJ2-7	CASIGKGTGGYEQYF	TGTGCCAGCATCGGTAAAGGGACAGGGGGCTACGAGCAGTACTTC
TRBD1	-	TRBV6-1	TRBJ1-4	CASSPGTGGRARVEKLFF	TGTGCCAGCAGTCCCGGGACAGGGGGCCGAGCAAGGGTGGAAAAACTGTTTTTT
-	-	TRBV14	TRBJ2-2	CACSPRVGGELFF	TGTGCCTGCAGCCCCAGGGTTGGAGGGGAGCTGTTTTTT
-	many	TRBV20-1	TRBJ2-5	CSAREGQTQYF	TGCAGTGCTAGAGAGGGACAGACCCAGTACTTC
TRBD1	-	TRBV15	TRBJ1-5	CATSTSHRGSNQPQHF	TGTGCCACCAGCACCTCTCACAGGGGTAGCAATCAGCCCCAGCATTTT
-	-	TRBV6-2/TRBV6-3	TRBJ2-1	CASSYVAVNNEQFF	TGTGCCAGCAGTTACGTGGCAGTGAACAATGAGCAGTTCTTC
TRBD2	-	TRBV7-2	TRBJ2-2	CASSLTTSGGPGELFF	TGTGCCAGCAGCTTAACGACTAGCGGGGGCCCCGGGGAGCTGTTTTTT
-	few	TRBV11-2	TRBJ2-3	CASSPLTGPSTDTQYF	TGTGCCAGCAGCCCCCTGACTGGTCCTAGCACAGATACGCAGTATTTT
-	-	TRBV7-2	TRBJ1-3	CASSVATQTGNTIYF	TGTGCCAGCAGCGTAGCAACGCAGACTGGAAACACCATATATTTT
TRBD1	few	TRBV7-9	TRBJ1-6	CASSFATRTGVFSLHF	TGTGCCAGCAGCTTTGCAACTCGGACAGGGGTATTTTCCCTCCACTTT
-	many	TRBV9	TRBJ2-5	CASSVGWFQETQYF	TGTGCCAGCAGCGTAGGGTGGTTCCAAGAGACCCAGTACTTC
TRBD2	many	TRBV7-2	TRBJ2-1	CASRGTSGSYNEQFF	TGTGCCAGCCGGGGGACTAGCGGATCCTACAATGAGCAGTTCTTC
-	many	TRBV6-5	TRBJ1-2	CASSSKTIPGGYGYTF	TGTGCCAGCAGTTCCAAGACAATCCCGGGAGGCTATGGCTACACCTTC
-	-	TRBV3-1	TRBJ2-2	CASSQGQATGELFF	TGTGCCAGCAGCCAAGGGCAGGCCACCGGGGAGCTGTTTTTT
-	-	TRBV14	TRBJ1-2	CANSQDGGAGYTF	TGTGCCAACAGCCAGGACGGGGGTGCCGGCTACACCTTC
-	many	TRBV7-2	TRBJ2-5	CASSKGTTQETQYF	TGTGCCAGCAGCAAGGGGACAACACAAGAGACCCAGTACTTC